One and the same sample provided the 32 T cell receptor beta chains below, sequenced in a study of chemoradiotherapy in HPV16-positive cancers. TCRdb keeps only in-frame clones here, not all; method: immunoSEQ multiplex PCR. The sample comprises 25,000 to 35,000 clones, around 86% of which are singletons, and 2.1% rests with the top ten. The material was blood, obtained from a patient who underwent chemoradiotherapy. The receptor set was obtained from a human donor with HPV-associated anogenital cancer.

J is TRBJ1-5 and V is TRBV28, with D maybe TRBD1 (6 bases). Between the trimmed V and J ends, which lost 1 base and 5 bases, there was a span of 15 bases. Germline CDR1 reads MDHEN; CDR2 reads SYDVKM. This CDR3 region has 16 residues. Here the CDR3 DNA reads TGTGCCAGCAGTTTATCCCAGGGGATTCAGGATCAGCCCCAGCATTTT. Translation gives CASSLSQGIQDQPQHF.

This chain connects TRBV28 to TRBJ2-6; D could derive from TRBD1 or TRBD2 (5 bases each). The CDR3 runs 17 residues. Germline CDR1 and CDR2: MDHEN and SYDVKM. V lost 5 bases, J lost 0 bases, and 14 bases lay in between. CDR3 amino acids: CASSRDLQTSGANVLTF. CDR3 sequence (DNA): TGTGCCAGCAGTCGGGACCTACAAACCTCTGGGGCCAACGTCCTGACTTTC.

The CDR3 here is CASSQPTGGYEQYF. The CDR3 bases are TGTGCCAGCAGCCAACCGACAGGGGGCTACGAGCAGTACTTC. The chain couples TRBV14 to TRBJ2-7; TRBD1 agrees at 9 bases. V lost 2 bases, J lost 3 bases, and 2 bases stayed unmatched. CDR1 SGHDN and CDR2 FVKESK come from the germline V gene. The CDR3 spans 14 residues.

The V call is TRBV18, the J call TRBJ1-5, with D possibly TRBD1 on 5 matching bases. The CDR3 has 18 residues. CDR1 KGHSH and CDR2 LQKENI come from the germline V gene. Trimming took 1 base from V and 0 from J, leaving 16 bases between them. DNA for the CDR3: TGTGCCAGCTCACCACAGTCCCTGGGGGGATATAGCAATCAGCCCCAGCATTTT. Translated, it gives CASSPQSLGGYSNQPQHF.

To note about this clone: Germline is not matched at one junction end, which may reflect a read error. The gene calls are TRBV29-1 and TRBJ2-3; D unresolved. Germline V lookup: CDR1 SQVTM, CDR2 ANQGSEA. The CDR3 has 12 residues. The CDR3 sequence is CSVKENTDTQYF. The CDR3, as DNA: TGCAGCGTTAAAGAGAACACAGATACGCAGTATTTT.

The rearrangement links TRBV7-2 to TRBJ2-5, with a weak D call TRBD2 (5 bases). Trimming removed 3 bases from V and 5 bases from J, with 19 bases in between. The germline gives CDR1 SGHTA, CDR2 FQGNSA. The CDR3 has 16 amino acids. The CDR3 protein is CASSFAGGAAGETQYF. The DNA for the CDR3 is TGTGCCAGCAGCTTTGCGGGCGGTGCGGCAGGCGAGACCCAGTACTTC.

This chain's CDR3 is CASSVDWGPGELFF. The CDR3 DNA reads TGTGCCAGCAGCGTAGATTGGGGGCCCGGGGAGCTGTTTTTT. This chain links TRBV9 with TRBJ2-2; D perhaps matches TRBD1 (6 bases). The V gene lost 0 bases and the J gene lost 6 bases, with 9 bases spanning the gap. The CDR3 extends over 14 amino acids. Germline CDR1 and CDR2: SGDLS and YYNGEE.

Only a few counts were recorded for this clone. The CDR3 region has the DNA TGTGCCAGCAGCCAAGGGACAGGGAGCGACACTGAAGCTTTCTTT. Its protein product is CASSQGTGSDTEAFF. This sequence joins TRBV4-2 and TRBJ1-1; 8 bases map to TRBD1. J gave up 3 bases and V 1 base, and 4 bases lay outside the gene matches. The CDR3 loop spans 15 amino acids. Per the germline V gene, CDR1 is LGHNA and CDR2 is YNFKEQ.

In nucleotides, the CDR3 is TGTGCCACCAGCAGAGAACTAGCGGGGGGCACCACAGAGACCCAGTACTTC. This gives the protein CATSRELAGGTTETQYF. The rearrangement uses TRBV15 and TRBJ2-5, with TRBD2 identical over 12 bases. Germline CDR1 is LNHNV and CDR2 is YYDKDF (reference sequence). CDR3 size: 17 residues. The V gene end was trimmed by 0 bases and the J gene end by 4 bases; junction bases not matched to a gene: 6.

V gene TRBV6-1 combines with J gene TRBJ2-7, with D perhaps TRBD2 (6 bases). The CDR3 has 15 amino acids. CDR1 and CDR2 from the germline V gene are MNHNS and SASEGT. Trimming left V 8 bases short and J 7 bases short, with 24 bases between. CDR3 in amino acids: CASFEPGGNMGEQYF. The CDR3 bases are TGTGCCAGCTTTGAACCCGGGGGAAATATGGGTGAGCAGTACTTC.

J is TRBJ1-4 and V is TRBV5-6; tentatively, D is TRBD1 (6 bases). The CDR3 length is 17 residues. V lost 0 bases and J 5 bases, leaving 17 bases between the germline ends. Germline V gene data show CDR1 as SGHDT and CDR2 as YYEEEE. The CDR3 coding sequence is TGTGCCAGCAGCTTGGGGCCCCTGGGGGCGCAGAATGAAAAACTGTTTTTT. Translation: CASSLGPLGAQNEKLFF. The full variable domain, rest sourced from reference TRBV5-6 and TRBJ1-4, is DAGVTQSPTHLIKTRGQQVTLRCSPKSGHDTVSWYQQALGQGPQFIFQYYEEEERQRGNFPDRFSGHQFPNYSSELNVNALLLGDSALYLCASSLGPLGAQNEKLFFGSGTQLSVL.

The chain's CDR3 is CAISAPTGGGASSYEQYF. The CDR3 DNA follows: TGTGCCATCAGTGCCCCCACCGGTGGCGGGGCCAGCTCCTACGAGCAGTACTTC. This chain uses TRBV10-3 with TRBJ2-7, with D tentatively TRBD2 (6 bases). CDR3 length equals 18 residues. Trimming left V 4 bases short and J 0 bases short, with 22 bases between. Germline CDR1 and CDR2: ENHRY and SYGVKD.

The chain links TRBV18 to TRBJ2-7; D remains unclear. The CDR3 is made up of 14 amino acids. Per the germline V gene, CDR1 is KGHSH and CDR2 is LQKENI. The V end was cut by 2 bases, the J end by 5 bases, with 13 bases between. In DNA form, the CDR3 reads TGTGCCAGCTCACCAAGTTCTGCCCTGAACGAGCAGTACTTC. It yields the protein CASSPSSALNEQYF.

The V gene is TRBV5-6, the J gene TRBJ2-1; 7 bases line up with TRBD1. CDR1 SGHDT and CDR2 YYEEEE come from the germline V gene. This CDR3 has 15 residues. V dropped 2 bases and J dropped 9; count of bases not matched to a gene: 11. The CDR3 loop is CASSFRQGGQAEQFF. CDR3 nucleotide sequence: TGTGCCAGCAGCTTCCGACAGGGCGGACAGGCTGAGCAGTTCTTC.

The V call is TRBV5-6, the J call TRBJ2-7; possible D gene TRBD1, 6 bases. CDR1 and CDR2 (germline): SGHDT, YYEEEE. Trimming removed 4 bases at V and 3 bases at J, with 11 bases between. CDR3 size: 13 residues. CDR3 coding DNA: TGTGCCAGCAGCCCCACAGGGTACTACGAGCAGTACTTC. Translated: CASSPTGYYEQYF.

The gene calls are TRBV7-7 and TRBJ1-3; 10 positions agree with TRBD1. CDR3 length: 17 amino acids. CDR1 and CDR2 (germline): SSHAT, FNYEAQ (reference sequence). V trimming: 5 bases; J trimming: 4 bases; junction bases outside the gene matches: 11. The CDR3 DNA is TGTGCCAGCAGCCCGGATGACGGGACAGGGGTCGGAAACACCATATATTTT. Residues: CASSPDDGTGVGNTIYF.

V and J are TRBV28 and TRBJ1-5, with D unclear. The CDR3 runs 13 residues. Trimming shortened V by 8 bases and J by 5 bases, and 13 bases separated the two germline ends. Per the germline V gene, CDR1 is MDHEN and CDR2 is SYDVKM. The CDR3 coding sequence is TGTGCCAGCGGCGTCCCCCCACATCAGCCCCAGCATTTT. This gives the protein CASGVPPHQPQHF.

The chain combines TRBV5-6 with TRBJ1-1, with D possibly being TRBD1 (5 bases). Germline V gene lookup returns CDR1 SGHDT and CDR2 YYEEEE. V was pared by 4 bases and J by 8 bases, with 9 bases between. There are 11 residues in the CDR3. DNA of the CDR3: TGTGCCAGCAGCCACCGGGGGGAAGCTTTCTTT. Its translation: CASSHRGEAFF.

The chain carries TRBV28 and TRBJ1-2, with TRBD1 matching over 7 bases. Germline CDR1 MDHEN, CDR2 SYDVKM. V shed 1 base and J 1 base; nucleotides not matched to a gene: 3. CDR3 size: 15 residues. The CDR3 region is CASSLSYRGNYGYTF. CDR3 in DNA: TGTGCCAGCAGTTTATCTTACAGGGGTAACTATGGCTACACCTTC.

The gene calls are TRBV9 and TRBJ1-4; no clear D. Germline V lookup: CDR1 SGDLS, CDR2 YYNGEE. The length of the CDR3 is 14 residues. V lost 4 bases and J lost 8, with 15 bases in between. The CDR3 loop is CASSPRTGGEKLFF. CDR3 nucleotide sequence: TGTGCCAGCAGCCCTCGGACGGGAGGGGAAAAACTGTTTTTT.

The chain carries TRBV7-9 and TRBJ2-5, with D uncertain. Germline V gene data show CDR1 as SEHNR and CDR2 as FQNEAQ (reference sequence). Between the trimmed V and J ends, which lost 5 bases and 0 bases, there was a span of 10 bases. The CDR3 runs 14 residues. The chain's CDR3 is CASSIDNYQETQYF. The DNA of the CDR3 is TGTGCCAGCAGCATAGACAATTACCAAGAGACCCAGTACTTC.

CDR3 sequence reads: CSVGELAGYNEQFF. The CDR3 DNA follows: TGCAGCGTTGGGGAACTAGCGGGGTACAATGAGCAGTTCTTC. V usage is TRBV29-1 and J usage is TRBJ2-1; 10 positions agree with TRBD2. Germline V lookup: CDR1 SQVTM, CDR2 ANQGSEA. The CDR3 runs to 14 residues. V gave up 4 bases and J gave up 4 bases; unmatched junction bases: 4.

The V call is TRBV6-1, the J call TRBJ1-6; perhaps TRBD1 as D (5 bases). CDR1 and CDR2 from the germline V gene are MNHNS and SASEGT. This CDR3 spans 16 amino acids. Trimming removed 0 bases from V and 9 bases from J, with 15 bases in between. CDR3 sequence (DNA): TGTGCCAGCAGTGAAGCCACGCAGGGTTTTAGTTCACCCCTCCACTTT. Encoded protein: CASSEATQGFSSPLHF.

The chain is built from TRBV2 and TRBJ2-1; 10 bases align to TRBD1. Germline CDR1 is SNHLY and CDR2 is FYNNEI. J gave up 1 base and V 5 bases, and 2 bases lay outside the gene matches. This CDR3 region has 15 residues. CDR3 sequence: CASSRTGGSYNEQFF. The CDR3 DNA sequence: TGTGCCAGCAGTCGGACAGGGGGATCCTACAATGAGCAGTTCTTC.

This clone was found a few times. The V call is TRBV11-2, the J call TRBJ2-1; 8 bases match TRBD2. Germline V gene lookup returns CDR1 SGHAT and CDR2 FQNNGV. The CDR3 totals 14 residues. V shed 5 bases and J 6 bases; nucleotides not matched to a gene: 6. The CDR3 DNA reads TGTGCCAGCAGCCCCTCCGGGACTAGCAATGAGCAGTTCTTC. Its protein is CASSPSGTSNEQFF.

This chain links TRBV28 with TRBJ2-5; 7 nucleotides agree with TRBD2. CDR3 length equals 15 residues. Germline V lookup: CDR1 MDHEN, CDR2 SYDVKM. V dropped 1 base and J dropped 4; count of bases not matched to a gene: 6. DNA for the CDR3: TGTGCCAGCAGTTTATTAGCGGGTTCTGGAGAGACCCAGTACTTC. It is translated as CASSLLAGSGETQYF. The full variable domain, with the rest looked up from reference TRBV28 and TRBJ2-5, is DVKVTQSSRYLVKRTGEKVFLECVQDMDHENMFWYRQDPGLGLRLIYFSYDVKMKEKGDIPEGYSVSREKKERFSLILESASTNQTSMYLCASSLLAGSGETQYFGPGTRLLVL.

CDR3 nucleotides: TGCAGCGTTAAACGGGGTAGCGGAATCCAAGAGACCCAGTACTTC. This encodes CSVKRGSGIQETQYF. The chain uses TRBV29-1 and TRBJ2-5; D is perhaps TRBD2 (6 bases). CDR3 size: 15 residues. Trimming left V 5 bases short and J 1 base short, with 17 bases between. Germline assignment: CDR1 SQVTM and CDR2 ANQGSEA.

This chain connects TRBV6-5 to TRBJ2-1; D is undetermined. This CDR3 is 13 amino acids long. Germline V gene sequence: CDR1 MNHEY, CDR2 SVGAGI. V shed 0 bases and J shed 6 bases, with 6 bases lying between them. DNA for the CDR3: TGTGCCAGCAGTTACTCGCCCGGCAATGAGCAGTTCTTC. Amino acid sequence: CASSYSPGNEQFF.

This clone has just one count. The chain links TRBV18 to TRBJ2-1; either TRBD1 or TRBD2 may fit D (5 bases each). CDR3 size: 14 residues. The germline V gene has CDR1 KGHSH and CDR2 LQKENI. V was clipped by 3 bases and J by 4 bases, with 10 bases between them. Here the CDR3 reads CASSPKGPYNEQFF. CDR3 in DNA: TGTGCCAGCTCACCGAAGGGACCTTACAATGAGCAGTTCTTC. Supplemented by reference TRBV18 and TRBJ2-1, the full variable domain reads NAGVMQNPRHLVRRRGQEARLRCSPMKGHSHVYWYRQLPEEGLKFMVYLQKENIIDESGMPKERFSAEFPKEGPSILRIQQVVRGDSAAYFCASSPKGPYNEQFFGPGTRLTVL.

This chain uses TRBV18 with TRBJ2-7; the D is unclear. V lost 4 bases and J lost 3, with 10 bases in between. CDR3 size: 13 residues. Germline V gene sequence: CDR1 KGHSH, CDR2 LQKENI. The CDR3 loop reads CASSQGLDYEQYF. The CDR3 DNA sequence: TGTGCCAGCTCACAAGGATTAGACTACGAGCAGTACTTC.

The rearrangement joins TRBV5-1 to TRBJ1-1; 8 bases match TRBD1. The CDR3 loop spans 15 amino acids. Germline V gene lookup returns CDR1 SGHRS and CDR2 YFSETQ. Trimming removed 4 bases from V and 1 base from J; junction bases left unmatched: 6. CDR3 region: CASSQLDRGNTEAFF. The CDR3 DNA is TGCGCCAGCAGCCAACTCGACAGGGGGAACACTGAAGCTTTCTTT.

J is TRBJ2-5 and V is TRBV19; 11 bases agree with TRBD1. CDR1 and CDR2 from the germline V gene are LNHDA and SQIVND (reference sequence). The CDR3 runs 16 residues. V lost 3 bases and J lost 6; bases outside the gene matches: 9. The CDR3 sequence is CASSIGQGASLKTQYF. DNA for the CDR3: TGTGCCAGTAGTATCGGACAGGGGGCGAGTCTGAAGACCCAGTACTTC.